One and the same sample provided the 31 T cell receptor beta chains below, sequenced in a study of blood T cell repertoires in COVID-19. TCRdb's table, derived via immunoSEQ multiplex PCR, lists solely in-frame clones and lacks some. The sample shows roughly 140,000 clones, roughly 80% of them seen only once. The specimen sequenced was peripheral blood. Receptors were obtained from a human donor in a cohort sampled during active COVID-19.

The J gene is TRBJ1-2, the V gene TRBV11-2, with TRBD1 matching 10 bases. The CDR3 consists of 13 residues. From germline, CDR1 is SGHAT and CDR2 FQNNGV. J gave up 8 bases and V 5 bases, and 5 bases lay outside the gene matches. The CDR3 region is CASSLGTGVGYTF. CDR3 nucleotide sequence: TGTGCCAGCAGCCTCGGGACAGGGGTAGGCTACACCTTC.

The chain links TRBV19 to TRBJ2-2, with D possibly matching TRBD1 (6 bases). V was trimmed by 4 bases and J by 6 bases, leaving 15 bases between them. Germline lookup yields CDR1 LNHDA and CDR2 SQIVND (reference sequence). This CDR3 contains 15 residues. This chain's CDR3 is CASSKPTGFAGELFF. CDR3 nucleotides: TGTGCCAGTAGTAAACCTACAGGGTTCGCCGGGGAGCTGTTTTTT.

The CDR3 nucleotides read TGTGCCATCCGCGGAGGGGGGACAGGCTCCTACGAGCAGTACTTC. Translation: CAIRGGGTGSYEQYF. The rearrangement joins TRBV10-3 to TRBJ2-7, with TRBD1 matching over 8 bases. Germline V lookup: CDR1 ENHRY, CDR2 SYGVKD. The CDR3 spans 15 residues. V was pared by 8 bases and J by 0 bases, with 9 bases of the junction left unmatched.

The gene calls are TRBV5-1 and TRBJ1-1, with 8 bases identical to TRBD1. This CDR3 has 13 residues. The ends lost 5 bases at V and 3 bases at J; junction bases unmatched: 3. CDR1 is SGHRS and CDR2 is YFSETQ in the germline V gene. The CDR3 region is CASSQGADTEAFF. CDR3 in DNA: TGCGCCAGCAGTCAGGGGGCGGACACTGAAGCTTTCTTT.

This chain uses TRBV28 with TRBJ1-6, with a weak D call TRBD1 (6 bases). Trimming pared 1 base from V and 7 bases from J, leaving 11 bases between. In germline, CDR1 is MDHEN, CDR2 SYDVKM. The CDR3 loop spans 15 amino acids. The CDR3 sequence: CASSLYGGGNSPLHF. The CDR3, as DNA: TGTGCCAGCAGTTTATATGGGGGGGGCAATTCACCCCTCCACTTT.

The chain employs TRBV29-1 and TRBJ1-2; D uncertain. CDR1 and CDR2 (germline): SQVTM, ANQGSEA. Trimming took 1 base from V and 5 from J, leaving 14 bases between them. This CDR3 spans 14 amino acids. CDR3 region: CSVEASSEVYGYTF. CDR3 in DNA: TGCAGCGTTGAAGCTTCCTCAGAGGTTTATGGCTACACCTTC.

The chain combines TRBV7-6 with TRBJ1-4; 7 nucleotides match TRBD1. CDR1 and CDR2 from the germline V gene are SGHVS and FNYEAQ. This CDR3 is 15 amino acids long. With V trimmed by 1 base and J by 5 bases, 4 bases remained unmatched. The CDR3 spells CASSLERGLNEKLFF. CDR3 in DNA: TGTGCCAGCAGCTTAGAGAGGGGGCTGAATGAAAAACTGTTTTTT.

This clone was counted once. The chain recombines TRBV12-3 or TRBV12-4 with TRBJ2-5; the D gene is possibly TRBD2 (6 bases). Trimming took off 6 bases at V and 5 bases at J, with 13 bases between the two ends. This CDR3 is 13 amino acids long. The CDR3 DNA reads TGTGCCAGCAGCCCCAGGGAGGTGGAGACCCAGTACTTC. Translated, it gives CASSPREVETQYF.

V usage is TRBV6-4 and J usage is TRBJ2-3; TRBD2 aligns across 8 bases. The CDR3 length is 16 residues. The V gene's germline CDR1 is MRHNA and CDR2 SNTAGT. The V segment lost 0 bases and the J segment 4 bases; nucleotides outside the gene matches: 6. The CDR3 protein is CASSDSGLAGADTQYF. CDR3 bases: TGTGCCAGCAGTGACTCCGGACTAGCTGGGGCAGATACGCAGTATTTT.

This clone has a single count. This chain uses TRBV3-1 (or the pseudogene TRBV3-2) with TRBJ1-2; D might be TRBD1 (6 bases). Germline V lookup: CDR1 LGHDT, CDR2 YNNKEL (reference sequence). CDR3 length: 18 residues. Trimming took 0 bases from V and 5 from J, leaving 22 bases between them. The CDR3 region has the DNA TGTGCCAGCAGCCAAGATCGTCCCCTCCTGACAGGCCTATATGGCTACACCTTC. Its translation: CASSQDRPLLTGLYGYTF.

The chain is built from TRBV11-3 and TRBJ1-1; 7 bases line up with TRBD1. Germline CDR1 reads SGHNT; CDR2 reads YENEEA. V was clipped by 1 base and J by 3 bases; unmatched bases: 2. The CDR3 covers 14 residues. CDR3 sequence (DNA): TGTGCCAGCAGCTTAGCCCAGGGGGACACTGAAGCTTTCTTT. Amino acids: CASSLAQGDTEAFF.

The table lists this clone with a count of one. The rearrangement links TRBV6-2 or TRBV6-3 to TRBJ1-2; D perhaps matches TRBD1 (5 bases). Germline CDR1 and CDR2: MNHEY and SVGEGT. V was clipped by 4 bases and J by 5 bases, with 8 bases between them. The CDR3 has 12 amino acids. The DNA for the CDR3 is TGTGCCAGCAGTTTGGGACTTTATGGCTACACCTTC. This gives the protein CASSLGLYGYTF.

The chain's CDR3 is CASSGRQDLDEQYF. The CDR3 bases are TGCGCCAGCAGCGGAAGACAGGACTTGGACGAGCAGTACTTC. The chain is built from TRBV5-1 and TRBJ2-7; D may be TRBD1 (6 bases). With 4 bases removed from V and 5 bases from J, the gap between germline ends came to 16 bases. The CDR3 sequence is 14 residues long. The germline CDR1 and CDR2 sequences are SGHRS and YFSETQ. The entire variable domain, with the rest obtained from reference TRBV5-1 and TRBJ2-7, is as follows: KAGVTQTPRYLIKTRGQQVTLSCSPISGHRSVSWYQQTPGQGLQFLFEYFSETQRNKGNFPGRFSGRQFSNSRSEMNVSTLELGDSALYLCASSGRQDLDEQYFGPGTRLTVT.

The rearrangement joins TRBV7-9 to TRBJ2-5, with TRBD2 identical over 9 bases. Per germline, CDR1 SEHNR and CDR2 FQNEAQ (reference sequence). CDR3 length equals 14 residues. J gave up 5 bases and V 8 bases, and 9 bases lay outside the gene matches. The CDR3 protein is CASGPGLARETQYF. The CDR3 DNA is TGTGCCAGCGGACCGGGACTAGCTCGCGAGACCCAGTACTTC.

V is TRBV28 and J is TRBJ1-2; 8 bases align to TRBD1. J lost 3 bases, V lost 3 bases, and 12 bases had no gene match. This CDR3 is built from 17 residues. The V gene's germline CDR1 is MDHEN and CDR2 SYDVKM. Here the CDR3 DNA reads TGTGCCAGCAGTTTCCAGCCAGGGGGCCAATTGGACTATGGCTACACCTTC. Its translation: CASSFQPGGQLDYGYTF.

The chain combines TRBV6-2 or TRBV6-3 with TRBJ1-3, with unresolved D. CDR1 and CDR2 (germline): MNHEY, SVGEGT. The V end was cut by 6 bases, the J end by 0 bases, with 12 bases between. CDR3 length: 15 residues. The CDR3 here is CASSNAANSGNTIYF. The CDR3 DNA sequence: TGTGCCAGCAGCAACGCGGCGAACTCTGGAAACACCATATATTTT.

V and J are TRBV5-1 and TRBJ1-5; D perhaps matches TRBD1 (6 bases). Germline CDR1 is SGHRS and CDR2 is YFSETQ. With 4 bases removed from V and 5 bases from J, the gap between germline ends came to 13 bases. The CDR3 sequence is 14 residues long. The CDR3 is CASSLEAGDQPQHF. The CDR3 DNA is TGCGCCAGCAGCCTGGAGGCAGGGGATCAGCCCCAGCATTTT. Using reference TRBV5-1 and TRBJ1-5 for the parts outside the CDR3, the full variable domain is KAGVTQTPRYLIKTRGQQVTLSCSPISGHRSVSWYQQTPGQGLQFLFEYFSETQRNKGNFPGRFSGRQFSNSRSEMNVSTLELGDSALYLCASSLEAGDQPQHFGDGTRLSIL.

CDR3 DNA: TGTGCCAGCAGCTCTGGGACTAGCGGGGTCGACAATGAGCAGTTCTTC. This encodes CASSSGTSGVDNEQFF. This rearrangement joins TRBV9 to TRBJ2-1; TRBD2 agrees at 13 bases. The CDR3 loop spans 16 amino acids. Germline CDR1 reads SGDLS; CDR2 reads YYNGEE. J lost 5 bases, V lost 4 bases, and 6 bases had no gene match.

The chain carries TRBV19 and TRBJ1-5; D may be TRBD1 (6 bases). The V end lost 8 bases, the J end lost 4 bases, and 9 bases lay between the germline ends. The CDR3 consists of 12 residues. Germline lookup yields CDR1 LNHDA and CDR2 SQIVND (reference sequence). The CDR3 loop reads CASEQGNQPQHF. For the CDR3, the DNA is TGTGCCAGTGAACAGGGTAATCAGCCCCAGCATTTT.

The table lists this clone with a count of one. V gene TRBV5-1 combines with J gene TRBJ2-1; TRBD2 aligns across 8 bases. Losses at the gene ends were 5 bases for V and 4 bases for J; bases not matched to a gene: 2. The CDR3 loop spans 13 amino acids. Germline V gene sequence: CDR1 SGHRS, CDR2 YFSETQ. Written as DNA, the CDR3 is TGCGCCAGCAGTAGCGGGGCTTACAATGAGCAGTTCTTC. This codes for CASSSGAYNEQFF.

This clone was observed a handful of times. CDR3 residues: CASSPVTSYSSYEQYF. The CDR3 nucleotides read TGTGCCAGCTCACCAGTGACTTCTTATTCCTCCTACGAGCAGTACTTC. The chain couples TRBV18 to TRBJ2-7; D remains unclear. Germline V gene lookup returns CDR1 KGHSH and CDR2 LQKENI. The CDR3 has 16 residues. The V end was cut by 2 bases, the J end by 0 bases, with 14 bases between.

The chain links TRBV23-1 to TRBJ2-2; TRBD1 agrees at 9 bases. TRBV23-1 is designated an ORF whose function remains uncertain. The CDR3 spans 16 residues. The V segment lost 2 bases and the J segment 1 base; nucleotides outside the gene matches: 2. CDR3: CASSQPGQGNTGELFF. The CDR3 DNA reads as TGCGCCAGCAGTCAACCGGGACAGGGGAACACCGGGGAGCTGTTTTTT.

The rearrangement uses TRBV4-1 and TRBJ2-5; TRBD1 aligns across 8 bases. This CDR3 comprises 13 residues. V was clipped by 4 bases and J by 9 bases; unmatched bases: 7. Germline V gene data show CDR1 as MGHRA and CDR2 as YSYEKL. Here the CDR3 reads CASSPGQGSAQYF. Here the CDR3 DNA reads TGCGCCAGCAGCCCAGGACAGGGATCGGCCCAGTACTTC.

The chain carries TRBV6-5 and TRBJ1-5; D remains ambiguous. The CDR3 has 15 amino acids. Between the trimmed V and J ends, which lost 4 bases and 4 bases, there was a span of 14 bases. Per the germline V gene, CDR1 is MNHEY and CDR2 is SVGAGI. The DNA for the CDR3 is TGTGCCAGCAGTTCTCGGGAGGGATGGAATCAGCCCCAGCATTTT. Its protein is CASSSREGWNQPQHF.

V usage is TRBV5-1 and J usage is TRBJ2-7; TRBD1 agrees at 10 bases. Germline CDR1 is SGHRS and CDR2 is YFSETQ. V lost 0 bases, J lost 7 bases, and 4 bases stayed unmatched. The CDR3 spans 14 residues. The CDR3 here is CASSLGQGAWEQYF. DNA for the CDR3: TGCGCCAGCAGCTTGGGACAGGGGGCATGGGAGCAGTACTTC.

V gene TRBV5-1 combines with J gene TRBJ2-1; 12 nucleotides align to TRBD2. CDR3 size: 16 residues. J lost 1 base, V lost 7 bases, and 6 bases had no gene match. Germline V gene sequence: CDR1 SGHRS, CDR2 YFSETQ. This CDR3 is CASGGTSGSSYNEQFF. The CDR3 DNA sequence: TGCGCCAGCGGAGGGACTAGCGGGTCGTCCTACAATGAGCAGTTCTTC.

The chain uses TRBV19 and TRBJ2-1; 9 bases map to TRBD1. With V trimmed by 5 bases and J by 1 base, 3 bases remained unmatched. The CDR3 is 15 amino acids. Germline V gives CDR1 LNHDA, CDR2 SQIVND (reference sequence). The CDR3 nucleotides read TGTGCCAGTAGTGCACAGGGGGCGTCCTACAATGAGCAGTTCTTC. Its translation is CASSAQGASYNEQFF.

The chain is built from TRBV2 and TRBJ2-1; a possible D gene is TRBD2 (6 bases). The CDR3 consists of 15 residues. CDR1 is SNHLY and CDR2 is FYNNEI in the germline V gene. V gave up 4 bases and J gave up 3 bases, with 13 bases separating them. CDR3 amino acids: CASSVGLGDYNEQFF. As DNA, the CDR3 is TGTGCCAGCAGTGTGGGACTTGGAGACTACAATGAGCAGTTCTTC.

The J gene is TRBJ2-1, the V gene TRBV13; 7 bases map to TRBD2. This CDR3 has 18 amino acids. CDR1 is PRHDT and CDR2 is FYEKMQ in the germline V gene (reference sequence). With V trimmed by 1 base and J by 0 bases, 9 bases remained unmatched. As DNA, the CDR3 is TGTGCCAGCAGCTTAGCCCTCACTAGCGCCCGCTCCTACAATGAGCAGTTCTTC. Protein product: CASSLALTSARSYNEQFF.

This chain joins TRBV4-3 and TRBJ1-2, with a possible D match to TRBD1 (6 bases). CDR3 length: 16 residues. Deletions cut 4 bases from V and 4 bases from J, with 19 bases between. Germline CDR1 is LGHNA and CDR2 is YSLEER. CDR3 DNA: TGCGCCAGCAGCCCGTTGGTGGGGGCGACAAGCTATGGCTACACCTTC. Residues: CASSPLVGATSYGYTF.

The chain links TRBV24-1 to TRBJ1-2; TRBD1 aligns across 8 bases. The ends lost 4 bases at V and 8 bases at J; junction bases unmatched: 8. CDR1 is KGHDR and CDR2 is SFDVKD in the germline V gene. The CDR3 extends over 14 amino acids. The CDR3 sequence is CATSDQDRARGYTF. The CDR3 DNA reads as TGTGCCACCAGTGACCAGGACAGGGCCAGGGGCTACACCTTC.